The present TCR beta chain was sequenced within a study of shared T cell receptors in the human thymus. J gave up 5 bases and V 5 bases, and 19 bases lay outside the gene matches. This CDR3 spans 18 amino acids. Germline lookup yields CDR1 SGHVS and CDR2 FNYEAQ. Only in-frame clones appear in the TCRdb table, and some are missing; sequencing was by immunoSEQ multiplex PCR. The sample carries about 380,000 clones, about 95% recorded once. V usage is TRBV7-6 and J usage is TRBJ1-1; 8 bases map to TRBD1. Material: thymocytes. The TCR originated in a human donor. In DNA, the CDR3 is TGTGCCAGCAGCGGCCGGGACAGGACGAAGGGGGTGAGGACTGAAGCTTTCTTT. This encodes CASSGRDRTKGVRTEAFF.